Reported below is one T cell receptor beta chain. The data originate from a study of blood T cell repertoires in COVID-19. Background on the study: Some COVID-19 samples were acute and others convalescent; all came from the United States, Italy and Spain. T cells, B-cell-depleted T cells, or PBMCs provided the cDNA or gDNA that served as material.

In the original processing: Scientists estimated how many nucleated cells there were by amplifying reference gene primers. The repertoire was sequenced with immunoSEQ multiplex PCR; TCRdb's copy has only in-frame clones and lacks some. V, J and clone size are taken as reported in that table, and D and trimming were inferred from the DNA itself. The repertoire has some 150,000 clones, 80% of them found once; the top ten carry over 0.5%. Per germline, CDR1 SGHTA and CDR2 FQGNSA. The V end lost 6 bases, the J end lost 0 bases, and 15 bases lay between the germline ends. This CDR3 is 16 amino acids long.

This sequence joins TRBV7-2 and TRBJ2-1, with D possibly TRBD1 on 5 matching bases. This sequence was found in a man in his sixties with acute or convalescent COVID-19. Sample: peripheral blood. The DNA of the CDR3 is TGTGCCAGCAGGCCCAGGGCAGGGTCCTCCTACAATGAGCAGTTCTTC. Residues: CASRPRAGSSYNEQFF.